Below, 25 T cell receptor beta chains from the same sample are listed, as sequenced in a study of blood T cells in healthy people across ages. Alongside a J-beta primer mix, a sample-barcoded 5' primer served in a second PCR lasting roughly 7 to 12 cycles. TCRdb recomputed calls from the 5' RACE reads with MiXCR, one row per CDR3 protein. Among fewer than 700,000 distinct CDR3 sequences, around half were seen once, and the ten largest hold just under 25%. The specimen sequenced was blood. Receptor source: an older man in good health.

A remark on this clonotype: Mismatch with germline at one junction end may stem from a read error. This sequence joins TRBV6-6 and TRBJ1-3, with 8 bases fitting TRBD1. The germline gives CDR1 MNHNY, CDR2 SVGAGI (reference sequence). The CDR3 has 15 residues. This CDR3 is CASSPDRGSGSTIYF. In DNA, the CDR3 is TGTGCCAGCAGCCCCGACAGGGGCTCTGGAAGCACCATATATTTT.

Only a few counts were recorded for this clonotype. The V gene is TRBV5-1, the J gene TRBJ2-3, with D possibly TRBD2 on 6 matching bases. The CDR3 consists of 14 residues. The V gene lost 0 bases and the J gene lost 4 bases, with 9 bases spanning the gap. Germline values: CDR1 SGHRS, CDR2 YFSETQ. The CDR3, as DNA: TGCGCCAGCAGCTTGGATCTAGCGCCAGATACGCAGTATTTT. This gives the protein CASSLDLAPDTQYF.

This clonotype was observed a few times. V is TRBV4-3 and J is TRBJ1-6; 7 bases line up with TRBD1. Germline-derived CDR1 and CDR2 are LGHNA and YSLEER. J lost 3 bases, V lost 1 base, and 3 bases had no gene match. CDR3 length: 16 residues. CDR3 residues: CASSQGQGHYNSPLHF. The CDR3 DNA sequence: TGCGCCAGCAGCCAAGGACAGGGACACTATAATTCACCCCTCCACTTT.

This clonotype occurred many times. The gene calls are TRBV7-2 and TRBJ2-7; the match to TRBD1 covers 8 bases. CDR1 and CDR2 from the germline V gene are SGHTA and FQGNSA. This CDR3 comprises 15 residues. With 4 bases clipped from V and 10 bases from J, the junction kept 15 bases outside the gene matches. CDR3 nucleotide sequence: TGTGCCAGCAGCTCAAGGACAGGGCATCAAGGTACCCAGTACTTC. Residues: CASSSRTGHQGTQYF.

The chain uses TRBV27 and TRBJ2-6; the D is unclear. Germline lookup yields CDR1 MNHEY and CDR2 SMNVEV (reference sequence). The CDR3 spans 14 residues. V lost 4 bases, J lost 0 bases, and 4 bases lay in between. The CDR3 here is CASSSASGANVLTF. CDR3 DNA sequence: TGTGCCAGCAGTTCCGCCTCTGGGGCCAACGTCCTGACTTTC.

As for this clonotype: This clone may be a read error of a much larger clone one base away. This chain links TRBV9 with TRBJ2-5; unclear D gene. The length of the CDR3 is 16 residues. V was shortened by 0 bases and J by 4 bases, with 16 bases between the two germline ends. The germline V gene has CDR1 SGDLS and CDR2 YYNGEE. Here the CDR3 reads CASSVGSRLVGETQYF. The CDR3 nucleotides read TGTGCCAGCAGCGTAGGGTCCCGGCTAGTTGGAGAGACCCAGTACTTC.

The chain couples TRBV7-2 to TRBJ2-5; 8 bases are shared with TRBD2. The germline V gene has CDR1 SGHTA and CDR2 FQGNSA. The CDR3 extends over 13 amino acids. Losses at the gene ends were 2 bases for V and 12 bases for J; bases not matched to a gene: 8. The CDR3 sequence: CASSLSSGPSKYF. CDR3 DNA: TGTGCCAGCAGCTTATCTAGCGGGCCCTCTAAGTACTTC. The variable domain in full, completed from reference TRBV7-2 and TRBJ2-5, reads GAGVSQSPSNKVTEKGKDVELRCDPISGHTALYWYRQSLGQGLEFLIYFQGNSAPDKSGLPSDRFSAERTGGSVSTLTIQRTQQEDSAVYLCASSLSSGPSKYFGPGTRLLVL.

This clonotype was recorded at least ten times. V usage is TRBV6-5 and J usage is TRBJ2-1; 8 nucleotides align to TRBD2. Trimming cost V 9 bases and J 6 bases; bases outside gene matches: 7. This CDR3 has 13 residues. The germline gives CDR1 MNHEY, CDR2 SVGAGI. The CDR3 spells CASKRGHLNEQFF. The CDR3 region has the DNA TGTGCCAGTAAGCGGGGGCACCTCAATGAGCAGTTCTTC.

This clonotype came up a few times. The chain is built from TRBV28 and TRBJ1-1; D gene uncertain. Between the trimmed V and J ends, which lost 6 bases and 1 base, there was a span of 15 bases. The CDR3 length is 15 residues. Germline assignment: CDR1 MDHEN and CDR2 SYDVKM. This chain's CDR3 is CASSSMGTSNTEAFF. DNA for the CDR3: TGTGCCAGCAGCTCGATGGGTACCTCGAACACTGAAGCTTTCTTT.

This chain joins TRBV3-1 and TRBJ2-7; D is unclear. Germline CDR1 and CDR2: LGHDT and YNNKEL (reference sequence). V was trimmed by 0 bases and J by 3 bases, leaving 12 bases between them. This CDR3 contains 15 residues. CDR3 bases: TGTGCCAGCAGCCAAGAAACAAGCCCGTTCTACGAGCAGTACTTC. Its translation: CASSQETSPFYEQYF.

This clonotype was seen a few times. The CDR3 spells CSVDGGGAGADTQYF. CDR3 DNA sequence: TGCAGCGTTGACGGTGGGGGCGCAGGGGCAGATACGCAGTATTTT. This rearrangement joins TRBV29-1 to TRBJ2-3; weak D call: TRBD1 (6 bases). CDR1 is SQVTM and CDR2 is ANQGSEA in the germline V gene. The CDR3 spans 15 residues. Trimming cost V 3 bases and J 4 bases, with 17 bases left between them.

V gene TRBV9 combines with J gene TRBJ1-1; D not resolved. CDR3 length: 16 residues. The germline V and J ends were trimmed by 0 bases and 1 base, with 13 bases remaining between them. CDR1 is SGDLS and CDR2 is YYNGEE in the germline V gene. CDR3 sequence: CASSVASGSSNTEAFF. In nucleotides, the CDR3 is TGTGCCAGCAGCGTAGCTTCGGGCAGCTCGAACACTGAAGCTTTCTTT.

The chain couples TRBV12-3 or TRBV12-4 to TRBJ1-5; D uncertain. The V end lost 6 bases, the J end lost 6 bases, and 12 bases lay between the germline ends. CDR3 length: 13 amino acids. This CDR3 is CASRSSGSQPQHF. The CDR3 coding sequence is TGTGCCAGCAGGTCCTCGGGGAGTCAGCCCCAGCATTTT.

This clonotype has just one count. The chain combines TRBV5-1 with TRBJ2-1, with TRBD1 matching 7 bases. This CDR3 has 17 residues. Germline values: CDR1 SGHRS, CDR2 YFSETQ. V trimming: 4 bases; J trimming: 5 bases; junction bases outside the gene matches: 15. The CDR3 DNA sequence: TGCGCCAGCAGCCTGGTACCGAGAGGGGGCAACCACAATGAGCAGTTCTTC. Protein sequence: CASSLVPRGGNHNEQFF. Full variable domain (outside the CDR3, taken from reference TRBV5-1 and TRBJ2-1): KAGVTQTPRYLIKTRGQQVTLSCSPISGHRSVSWYQQTPGQGLQFLFEYFSETQRNKGNFPGRFSGRQFSNSRSEMNVSTLELGDSALYLCASSLVPRGGNHNEQFFGPGTRLTVL.

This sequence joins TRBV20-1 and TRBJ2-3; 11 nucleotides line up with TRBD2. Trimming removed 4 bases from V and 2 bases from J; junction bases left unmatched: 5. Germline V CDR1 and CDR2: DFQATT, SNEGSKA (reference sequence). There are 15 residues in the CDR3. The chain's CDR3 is CSATIAGGNTDTQYF. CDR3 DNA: TGCAGTGCTACCATAGCGGGAGGGAACACAGATACGCAGTATTTT.

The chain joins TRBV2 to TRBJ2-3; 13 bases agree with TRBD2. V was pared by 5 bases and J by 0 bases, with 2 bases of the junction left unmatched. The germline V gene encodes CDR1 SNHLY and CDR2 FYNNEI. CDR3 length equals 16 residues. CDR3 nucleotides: TGTGCCAGCAGTCGGACTAGCGGGGGCAGCACAGATACGCAGTATTTT. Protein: CASSRTSGGSTDTQYF.

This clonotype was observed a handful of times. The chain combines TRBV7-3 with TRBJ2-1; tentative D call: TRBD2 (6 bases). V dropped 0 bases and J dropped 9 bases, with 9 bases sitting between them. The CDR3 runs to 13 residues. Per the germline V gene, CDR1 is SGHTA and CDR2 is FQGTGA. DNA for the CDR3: TGTGCCAGCAGCTTAACTAGCGGTGTTGAGCAGTTCTTC. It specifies CASSLTSGVEQFF.

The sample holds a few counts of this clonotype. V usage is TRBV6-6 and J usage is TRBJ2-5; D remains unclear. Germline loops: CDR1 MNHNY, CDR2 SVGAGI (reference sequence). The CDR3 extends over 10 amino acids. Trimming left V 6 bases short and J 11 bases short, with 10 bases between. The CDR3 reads CASRGREQYF. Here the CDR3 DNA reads TGTGCCAGCAGAGGACGTGAGCAGTACTTC.

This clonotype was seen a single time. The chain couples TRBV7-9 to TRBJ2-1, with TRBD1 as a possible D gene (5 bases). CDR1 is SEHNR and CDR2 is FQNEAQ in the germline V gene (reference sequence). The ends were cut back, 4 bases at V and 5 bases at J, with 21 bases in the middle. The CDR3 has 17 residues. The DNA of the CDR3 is TGTGCCAGCAGCTCCCCCCACGAGGTTGGGGCGGACAATGAGCAGTTCTTC. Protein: CASSSPHEVGADNEQFF.

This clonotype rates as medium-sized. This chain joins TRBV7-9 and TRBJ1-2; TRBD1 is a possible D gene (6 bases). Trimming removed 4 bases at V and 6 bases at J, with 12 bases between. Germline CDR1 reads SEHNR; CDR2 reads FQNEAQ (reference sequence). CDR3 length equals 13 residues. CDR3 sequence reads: CASSYGTLDGYTF. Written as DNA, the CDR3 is TGTGCCAGCAGCTACGGGACATTGGATGGCTACACCTTC.

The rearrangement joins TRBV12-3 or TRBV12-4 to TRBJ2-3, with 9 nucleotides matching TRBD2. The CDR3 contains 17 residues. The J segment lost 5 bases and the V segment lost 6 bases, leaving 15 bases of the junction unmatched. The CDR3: CASSRITIAGVEDTQYF. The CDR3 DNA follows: TGTGCCAGCAGCCGAATCACCATAGCGGGAGTTGAAGATACGCAGTATTTT.

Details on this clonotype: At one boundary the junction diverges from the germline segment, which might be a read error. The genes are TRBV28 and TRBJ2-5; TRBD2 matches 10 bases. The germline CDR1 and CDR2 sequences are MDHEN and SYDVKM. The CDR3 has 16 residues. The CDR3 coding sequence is TGTGCCGGCAGATACACGGGACTAGCGAGGCAAGAGACCCAGTACTTC. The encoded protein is CAGRYTGLARQETQYF.

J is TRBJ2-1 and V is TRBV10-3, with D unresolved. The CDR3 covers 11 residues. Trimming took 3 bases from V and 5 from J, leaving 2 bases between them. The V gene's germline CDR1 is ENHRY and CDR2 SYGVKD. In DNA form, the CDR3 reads TGTGCCATCAGTGATCACAATGAGCAGTTCTTC. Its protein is CAISDHNEQFF.

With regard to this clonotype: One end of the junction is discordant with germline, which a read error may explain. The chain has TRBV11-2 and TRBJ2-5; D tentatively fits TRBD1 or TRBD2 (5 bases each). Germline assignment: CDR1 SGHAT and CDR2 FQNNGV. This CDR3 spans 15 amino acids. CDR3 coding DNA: TGTGCCAGCACCTTACGAGGGACGTCGTTGGAGACCCAGTACTTC. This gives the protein CASTLRGTSLETQYF.

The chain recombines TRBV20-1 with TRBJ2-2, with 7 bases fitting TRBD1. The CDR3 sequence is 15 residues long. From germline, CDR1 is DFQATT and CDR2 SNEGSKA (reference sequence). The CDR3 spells CALEDRQGVTGELFF. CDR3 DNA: TGCGCCTTAGAAGATCGACAGGGCGTCACCGGGGAGCTGTTTTTT.